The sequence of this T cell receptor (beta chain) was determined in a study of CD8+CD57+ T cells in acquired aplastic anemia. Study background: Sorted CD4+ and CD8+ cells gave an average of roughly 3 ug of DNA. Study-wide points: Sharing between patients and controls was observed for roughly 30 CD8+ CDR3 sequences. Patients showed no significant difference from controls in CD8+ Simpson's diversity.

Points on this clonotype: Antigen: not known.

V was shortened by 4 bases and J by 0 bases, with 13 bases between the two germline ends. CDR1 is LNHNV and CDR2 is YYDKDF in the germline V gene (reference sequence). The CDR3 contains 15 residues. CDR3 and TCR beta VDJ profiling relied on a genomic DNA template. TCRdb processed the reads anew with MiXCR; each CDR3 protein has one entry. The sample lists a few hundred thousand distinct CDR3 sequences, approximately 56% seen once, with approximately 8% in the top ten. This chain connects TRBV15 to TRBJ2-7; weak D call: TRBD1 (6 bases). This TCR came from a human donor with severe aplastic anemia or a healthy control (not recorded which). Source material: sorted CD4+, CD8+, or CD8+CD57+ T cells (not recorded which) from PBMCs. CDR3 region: CATSTPGQSSYEQYF. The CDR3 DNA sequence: TGTGCCACCAGCACGCCCGGACAGTCCTCCTACGAGCAGTACTTC.